The next 25 T cell receptor beta chains were all read from a single sample in a study of vaccination effects on CD4 cells after COVID-19. The culture ran for approximately 10 days before CD4+ T cells were isolated. Only in-frame clones appear in the TCRdb table, and some are missing; sequencing was by immunoSEQ multiplex PCR. Here the sample spans around 50,000 clones, more than 75% being singletons. The antigens of these receptors remain unknown. The source material was CD4+ T cells from PBMCs cultured without peptide, sampled before COVID-19 vaccination. The receptors come from a human donor who had a prior SARS-CoV-2 infection.

The chain recombines TRBV7-2 with TRBJ2-1; D remains unclear. V was clipped by 1 base and J by 4 bases, with 5 bases between them. The CDR3 sequence is 13 residues long. Germline CDR1 is SGHTA and CDR2 is FQGNSA. This chain's CDR3 is CASSLGEYNEQFF. DNA of the CDR3: TGTGCCAGCAGCTTAGGGGAATACAATGAGCAGTTCTTC.

The chain carries TRBV2 and TRBJ2-3, with 8 nucleotides matching TRBD2. The CDR3 has 14 amino acids. The germline V gene has CDR1 SNHLY and CDR2 FYNNEI. V shed 8 bases and J 3 bases; nucleotides not matched to a gene: 7. The CDR3 loop reads CASGTSGGTDTQYF. The CDR3 DNA is TGTGCCAGCGGGACGAGCGGGGGTACAGATACGCAGTATTTT.

This chain links TRBV4-3 with TRBJ2-1; D remains unclear. The V and J ends lost 1 base and 6 bases respectively, with 4 bases between them. The V gene's germline CDR1 is LGHNA and CDR2 YSLEER. This CDR3 has 12 amino acids. In DNA form, the CDR3 reads TGCGCCAGCAGCCAAGGAAGCAATGAGCAGTTCTTC. Residues: CASSQGSNEQFF.

The chain is built from TRBV19 and TRBJ2-1, with D perhaps matching TRBD2 (6 bases). V lost 1 base, J lost 5 bases, and 15 bases lay in between. CDR3 length: 16 amino acids. Germline V gene sequence: CDR1 LNHDA, CDR2 SQIVND (reference sequence). Here the CDR3 DNA reads TGTGCCAGTAGTATAGGTCGTGTCGGGGGACACAATGAGCAGTTCTTC. Residues: CASSIGRVGGHNEQFF.

The sample holds a few counts of this clone. The chain employs TRBV5-1 and TRBJ1-3; D is ambiguous. V was cut by 0 bases and J by 5 bases, with 9 bases left in between. The CDR3 has 14 amino acids. In germline, CDR1 is SGHRS, CDR2 YFSETQ. The CDR3 loop is CASSLGPPRNTIYF. The CDR3 region has the DNA TGCGCCAGCAGCTTGGGACCGCCTAGAAACACCATATATTTT. Looking up the rest from reference TRBV5-1 and TRBJ1-3 gives the full variable domain: KAGVTQTPRYLIKTRGQQVTLSCSPISGHRSVSWYQQTPGQGLQFLFEYFSETQRNKGNFPGRFSGRQFSNSRSEMNVSTLELGDSALYLCASSLGPPRNTIYFGEGSWLTVV.

The chain joins TRBV19 to TRBJ2-2, with TRBD1 matching 9 bases. In germline, CDR1 is LNHDA, CDR2 SQIVND (reference sequence). The CDR3 spans 16 residues. The V and J ends lost 5 bases and 2 bases, in that order; junction bases with no gene match: 6. The DNA of the CDR3 is TGTGCCAGTAGTCTAGGACAGGGGATAAACACCGGGGAGCTGTTTTTT. Translating it yields CASSLGQGINTGELFF.

Only a few counts were recorded for this clone. This chain joins TRBV5-1 and TRBJ2-3; D gene ambiguous. Germline assignment: CDR1 SGHRS and CDR2 YFSETQ. CDR3 size: 14 residues. V lost 2 bases and J 1 base, leaving 8 bases between the germline ends. CDR3 in DNA: TGCGCCAGCAGCTTTCTTGGGGGCACAGATACGCAGTATTTT. This codes for CASSFLGGTDTQYF.

J is TRBJ2-1 and V is TRBV2; 8 positions agree with TRBD2. There are 17 residues in the CDR3. Trimming took 6 bases from V and 6 from J; bases not matched to a gene: 16. CDR1 is SNHLY, CDR2 FYNNEI, per germline. The chain's CDR3 is CASSALPGLVTGNEQFF. CDR3 nucleotide sequence: TGTGCCAGCAGCGCGTTACCGGGACTAGTCACAGGCAATGAGCAGTTCTTC.

This clone was detected a few times. This sequence joins TRBV4-1 and TRBJ2-3; 8 nucleotides line up with TRBD2. Germline V gives CDR1 MGHRA, CDR2 YSYEKL. V shed 1 base and J 0 bases; nucleotides not matched to a gene: 15. The CDR3 covers 20 residues. In DNA form, the CDR3 reads TGCGCCAGCAGCCAAGCCCCCCTCTCGGGGGGGGAGGGAAGCACAGATACGCAGTATTTT. This codes for CASSQAPLSGGEGSTDTQYF.

This clone has just a few counts. The CDR3, as DNA: TGTGCCAGTACTCGGGATTCCTACTATGGCTACACCTTC. Translation: CASTRDSYYGYTF. J is TRBJ1-2 and V is TRBV19, with D hard to call. Germline loops: CDR1 LNHDA, CDR2 SQIVND (reference sequence). The length of the CDR3 is 13 residues. Trimming pared 7 bases from V and 3 bases from J, leaving 12 bases between.

The chain combines TRBV27 with TRBJ1-6; D not resolved. The CDR3 has 18 amino acids. The germline CDR1 and CDR2 sequences are MNHEY and SMNVEV (reference sequence). Trimming pared 3 bases from V and 5 bases from J, leaving 20 bases between. This chain's CDR3 is CASSFEVAAILNNSPLHF. The CDR3 nucleotides are TGTGCCAGCAGTTTCGAGGTAGCGGCGATTCTTAATAATTCACCCCTCCACTTT.

This chain joins TRBV5-4 and TRBJ1-1; D remains ambiguous. The germline gives CDR1 SGHNT, CDR2 YYREEE (reference sequence). V was trimmed by 0 bases and J by 5 bases, leaving 8 bases between them. The CDR3 sequence is 13 residues long. The CDR3 here is CASSLGGRTEAFF. As DNA, the CDR3 is TGTGCCAGCAGCTTGGGCGGACGGACTGAAGCTTTCTTT. The whole variable domain, remainder taken from reference TRBV5-4 and TRBJ1-1, is ETGVTQSPTHLIKTRGQQVTLRCSSQSGHNTVSWYQQALGQGPQFIFQYYREEENGRGNFPPRFSGLQFPNYSSELNVNALELDDSALYLCASSLGGRTEAFFGQGTRLTVV.

The chain uses TRBV12-5 and TRBJ1-5; 7 positions match TRBD1. CDR3 size: 16 residues. The trim removed 3 bases at V and 2 bases at J, leaving 7 bases unmatched. Germline assignment: CDR1 LGHNT and CDR2 FRNRAP. This chain's CDR3 is CASGFHRGFGNQPQHF. The DNA of the CDR3 is TGTGCTAGTGGTTTCCACAGGGGCTTTGGCAATCAGCCCCAGCATTTT.

This chain uses TRBV29-1 with TRBJ2-4; the D gene is possibly TRBD1 (5 bases). The CDR3 loop spans 15 amino acids. Trimming removed 4 bases at V and 0 bases at J, with 13 bases between. Germline CDR1 reads SQVTM; CDR2 reads ANQGSEA. The CDR3 protein is CSVATGYLAKNIQYF. CDR3 DNA sequence: TGCAGCGTTGCAACAGGATATCTAGCCAAAAACATTCAGTACTTC.

This CDR3 reads CASSLYQTGETQYF. CDR3 coding DNA: TGTGCCAGCAGCTTGTACCAGACAGGAGAGACCCAGTACTTC. This chain connects TRBV5-6 to TRBJ2-5, with D perhaps matching TRBD1 (6 bases). The germline CDR1 and CDR2 sequences are SGHDT and YYEEEE. The CDR3 extends over 14 amino acids. V was pared by 1 base and J by 4 bases, with 11 bases between.

The V and J genes are TRBV2 and TRBJ1-5; no reliable D call. From germline, CDR1 is SNHLY and CDR2 FYNNEI. The CDR3 runs 13 residues. Trimming left V 6 bases short and J 5 bases short, with 11 bases between. The CDR3 bases are TGTGCCAGCAGCCGGTTTGCCGATCAGCCCCAGCATTTT. Its protein is CASSRFADQPQHF.

The rearrangement links TRBV4-2 to TRBJ2-3, with 11 nucleotides matching TRBD2. The CDR3 covers 17 residues. CDR1 is LGHNA, CDR2 YNFKEQ, per germline. J lost 2 bases, V lost 1 base, and 5 bases had no gene match. CDR3 bases: TGTGCCAGCAGCCAAGCAGCTAGCGGGAGGCACACAGATACGCAGTATTTT. Its protein product is CASSQAASGRHTDTQYF.

The V gene is TRBV18, the J gene TRBJ2-3, with 7 bases matching TRBD1. CDR1 KGHSH and CDR2 LQKENI come from the germline V gene. V shed 3 bases, J shed 1 base, and the junction held 4 bases outside the gene matches. This CDR3 has 15 amino acids. CDR3 amino acids: CASSPPGQRTDTQYF. DNA for the CDR3: TGTGCCAGCTCACCTCCGGGACAGCGCACAGATACGCAGTATTTT.

This clone has only a few counts. CDR3 sequence: CASSLRWGAPLHF. The CDR3 nucleotides read TGTGCCAGCAGCTTGAGGTGGGGAGCCCCCCTCCACTTT. The chain employs TRBV7-8 and TRBJ1-6; D ambiguous. The germline CDR1 and CDR2 sequences are SGHVS and FQNEAQ. The CDR3 length is 13 residues. Trimming took off 3 bases at V and 13 bases at J, with 13 bases between the two ends.

The chain is built from TRBV11-1 and TRBJ2-1; D not resolved. V shed 1 base and J shed 0 bases, with 10 bases lying between them. The CDR3 totals 16 residues. CDR1 and CDR2 (germline): SGHAT, FQDESV (reference sequence). CDR3 DNA: TGTGCCAGCAGCTTAGTGGCCGGCAGCTCCTACAATGAGCAGTTCTTC. As protein: CASSLVAGSSYNEQFF.

This chain connects TRBV2 to TRBJ1-1; 10 bases are shared with TRBD1. The germline V gene encodes CDR1 SNHLY and CDR2 FYNNEI. V lost 8 bases, J lost 0 bases, and 3 bases stayed unmatched. The CDR3 has 14 amino acids. The CDR3 sequence is CASDRGRMNTEAFF. In DNA, the CDR3 is TGTGCCAGCGACAGGGGGCGGATGAACACTGAAGCTTTCTTT.

The genes are TRBV6-6 and TRBJ2-3; 10 nucleotides line up with TRBD2. V dropped 7 bases and J dropped 6; count of bases not matched to a gene: 13. Germline assignment: CDR1 MNHNY and CDR2 SVGAGI (reference sequence). CDR3 size: 16 residues. The CDR3 is CASMEAAGGRGDTQYF. DNA for the CDR3: TGTGCCAGCATGGAAGCAGCGGGAGGGAGGGGCGATACGCAGTATTTT.

This chain joins TRBV5-1 and TRBJ2-7; 11 nucleotides match TRBD2. Germline V gene data show CDR1 as SGHRS and CDR2 as YFSETQ. The CDR3 is 15 amino acids. Trimming at V came to 3 bases and at J to 2 bases, leaving 4 bases not matched to a gene. The CDR3 here is CASSSIAGGPYEQYF. DNA for the CDR3: TGCGCCAGCAGCTCAATAGCGGGAGGGCCCTACGAGCAGTACTTC.

This sequence joins TRBV19 and TRBJ2-3; D not resolved. In germline, CDR1 is LNHDA, CDR2 SQIVND (reference sequence). V lost 1 base and J lost 2, with 10 bases in between. This CDR3 comprises 15 residues. Written as DNA, the CDR3 is TGTGCCAGTAGTATAGCAAACGGATTCACAGATACGCAGTATTTT. It encodes CASSIANGFTDTQYF.

V usage is TRBV28 and J usage is TRBJ2-7; maybe TRBD2 (6 bases). This CDR3 spans 15 amino acids. Deletions cut 3 bases from V and 4 bases from J, with 16 bases between. Germline CDR1 MDHEN, CDR2 SYDVKM. The CDR3 is CASSFGGRPPYEQYF. CDR3 DNA: TGTGCCAGCAGTTTCGGTGGGAGGCCCCCTTACGAGCAGTACTTC.